This entry is about one TCR beta chain. Its antigen is unknown. V dropped 2 bases and J dropped 7; count of bases not matched to a gene: 9. Germline V lookup: CDR1 KGHSH, CDR2 LQKENI. CDR3 length: 16 amino acids. The data were produced by immunoSEQ multiplex PCR, yet TCRdb's version contains in-frame clones alone and is incomplete. The data hold approximately 100,000 clones, with roughly 92% observed a single time. These data originate in a study of cytomegalovirus exposure and HLA in healthy donors. General study points: Cytomegalovirus-associated TCR beta chains were listed, numbering under 200. Despite most TCR sequences being rare, some public TCRs occurred in many donors. A few of the chains that were CMV-associated were confirmed in vitro to be specific for CMV antigens.

The study drew the donors from its roughly 120-subject validation cohort, separate from the roughly 670-subject first cohort. The J gene is TRBJ2-3, the V gene TRBV18, with TRBD1 identical over 10 bases. The source is a woman in her twenties or thirties in good health and CMV-seropositive. The sequenced sample was PBMCs. CDR3 in amino acids: CASSPDTRDRGYTQYF. CDR3 bases: TGTGCCAGCTCACCAGACACGCGGGACAGGGGATATACGCAGTATTTT.